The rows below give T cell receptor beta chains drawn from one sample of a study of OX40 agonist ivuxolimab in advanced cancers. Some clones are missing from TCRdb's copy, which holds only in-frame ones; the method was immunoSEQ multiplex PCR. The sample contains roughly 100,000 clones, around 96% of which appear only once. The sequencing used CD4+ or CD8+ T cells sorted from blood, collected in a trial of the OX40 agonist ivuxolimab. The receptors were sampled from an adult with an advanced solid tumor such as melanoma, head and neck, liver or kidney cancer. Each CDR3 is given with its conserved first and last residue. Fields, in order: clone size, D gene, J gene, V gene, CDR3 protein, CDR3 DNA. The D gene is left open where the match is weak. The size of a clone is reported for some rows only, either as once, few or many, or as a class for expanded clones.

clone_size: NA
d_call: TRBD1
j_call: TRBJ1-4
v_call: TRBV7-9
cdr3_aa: CASSPLGTVENEKLFF
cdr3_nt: TGTGCCAGCAGCCCACTCGGGACAGTAGAAAATGAAAAACTGTTTTTT

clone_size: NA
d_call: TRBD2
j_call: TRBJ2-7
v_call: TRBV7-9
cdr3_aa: CASSPGLATYEQYF
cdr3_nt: TGTGCCAGCAGCCCAGGACTAGCCACCTACGAGCAGTACTTC

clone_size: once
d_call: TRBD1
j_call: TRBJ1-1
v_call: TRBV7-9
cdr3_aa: CASSLMTGGEGTEAFF
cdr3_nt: TGTGCCAGCAGCTTAATGACAGGGGGCGAGGGCACTGAAGCTTTCTTT

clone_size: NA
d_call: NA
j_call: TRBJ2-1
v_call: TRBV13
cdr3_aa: CASSSDTYSYNEQFF
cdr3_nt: TGTGCCAGCAGCTCCGACACATATTCCTACAATGAGCAGTTCTTC

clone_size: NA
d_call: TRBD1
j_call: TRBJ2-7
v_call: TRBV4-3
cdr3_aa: CASSRTGVDEQYF
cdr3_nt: TGCGCCAGCAGCCGCACAGGGGTGGACGAGCAGTACTTC

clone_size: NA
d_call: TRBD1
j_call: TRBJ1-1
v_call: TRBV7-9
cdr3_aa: CASSFPGQGMNTEAFF
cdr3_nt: TGTGCCAGCAGCTTCCCGGGACAGGGAATGAACACTGAAGCTTTCTTT

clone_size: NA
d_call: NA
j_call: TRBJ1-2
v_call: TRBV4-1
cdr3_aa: CASSQEPGDYGYTF
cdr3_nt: TGCGCCAGCAGCCAAGAGCCGGGGGACTATGGCTACACCTTC

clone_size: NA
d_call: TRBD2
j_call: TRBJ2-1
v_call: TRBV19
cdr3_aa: CASTRVAGVKNEQFF
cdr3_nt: TGTGCCAGTACTCGTGTTGCGGGAGTAAAAAATGAGCAGTTCTTC

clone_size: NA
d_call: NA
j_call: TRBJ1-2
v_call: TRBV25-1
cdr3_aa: CASSELGLGYTF
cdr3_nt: TGTGCCAGCAGTGAATTGGGGCTTGGCTACACCTTC

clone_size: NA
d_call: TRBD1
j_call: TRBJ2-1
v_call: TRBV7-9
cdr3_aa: CASSLNRGVTLPYNEQFF
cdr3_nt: TGTGCCAGCAGCTTAAACAGGGGAGTAACCCTTCCCTACAATGAGCAGTTCTTC

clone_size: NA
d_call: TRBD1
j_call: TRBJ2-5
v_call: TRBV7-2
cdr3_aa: CASSARQGVETQYF
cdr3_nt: TGTGCCAGCAGCGCCCGACAGGGGGTAGAGACCCAGTACTTC

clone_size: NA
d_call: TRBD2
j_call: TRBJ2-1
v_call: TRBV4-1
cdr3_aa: CASSHSPGLALFF
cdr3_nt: TGCGCCAGCAGCCATTCTCCGGGACTAGCTCTCTTCTTC

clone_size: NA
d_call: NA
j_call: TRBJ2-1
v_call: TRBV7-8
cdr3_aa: CASSLPTAPMEQFF
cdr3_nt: TGTGCCAGCAGCCTCCCGACAGCCCCAATGGAGCAGTTCTTC

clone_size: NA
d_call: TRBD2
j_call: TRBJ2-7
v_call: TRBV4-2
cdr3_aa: CASSQDLPTSGVGDYEQYF
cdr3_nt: TGTGCCAGCAGCCAAGATCTCCCGACTAGCGGGGTCGGGGACTACGAGCAGTACTTC

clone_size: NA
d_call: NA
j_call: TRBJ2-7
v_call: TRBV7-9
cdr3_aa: CASSPVGHEQYF
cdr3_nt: TGTGCCAGCAGCCCCGTGGGCCACGAGCAGTACTTC

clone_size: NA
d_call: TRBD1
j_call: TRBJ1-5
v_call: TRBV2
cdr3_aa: CASSERGRAQPQHF
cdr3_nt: TGTGCCAGCAGTGAAAGGGGGCGAGCTCAGCCCCAGCATTTT

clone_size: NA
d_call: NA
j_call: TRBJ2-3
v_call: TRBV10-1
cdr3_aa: CASSDSSVGTDTQYF
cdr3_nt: TGCGCCAGCAGTGACTCTAGCGTCGGCACAGATACGCAGTATTTT

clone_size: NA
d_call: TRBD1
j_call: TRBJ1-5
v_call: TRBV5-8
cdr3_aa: CASSLGTGGQPQHF
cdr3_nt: TGTGCCAGCAGCTTGGGGACAGGGGGGCAGCCCCAGCATTTT

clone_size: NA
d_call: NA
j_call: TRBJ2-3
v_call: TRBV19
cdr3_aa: CASSMSGAGTDTQYF
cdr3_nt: TGTGCCAGTAGTATGTCCGGAGCGGGCACAGATACGCAGTATTTT

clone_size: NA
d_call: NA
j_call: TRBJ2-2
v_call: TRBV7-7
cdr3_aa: CASSSGLGSGTGELFF
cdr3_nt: TGTGCCAGCAGCTCCGGATTGGGTTCGGGCACCGGGGAGCTGTTTTTT

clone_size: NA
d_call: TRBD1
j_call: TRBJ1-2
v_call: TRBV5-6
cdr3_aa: CASSYGQGNYGYTF
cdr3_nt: TGTGCCAGCAGCTACGGACAGGGCAACTATGGCTACACCTTC

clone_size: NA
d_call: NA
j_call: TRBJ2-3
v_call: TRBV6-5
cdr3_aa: CASSYSSKDTQYF
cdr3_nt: TGTGCCAGCAGTTACTCGAGCAAGGATACGCAGTATTTT

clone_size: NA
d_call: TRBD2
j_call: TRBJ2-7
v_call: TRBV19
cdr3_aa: CASSLGGEQYF
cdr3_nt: TGTGCCAGTAGTTTGGGGGGGGAGCAGTACTTC

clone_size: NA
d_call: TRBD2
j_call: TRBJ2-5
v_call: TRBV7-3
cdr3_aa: CASSLSPAGGRETQYF
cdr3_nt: TGTGCCAGCAGCTTATCCCCAGCGGGAGGAAGAGAGACCCAGTACTTC

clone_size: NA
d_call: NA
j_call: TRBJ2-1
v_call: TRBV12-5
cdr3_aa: CASALRAESYNEQFF
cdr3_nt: TGTGCTAGTGCCCTGAGGGCGGAATCCTACAATGAGCAGTTCTTC

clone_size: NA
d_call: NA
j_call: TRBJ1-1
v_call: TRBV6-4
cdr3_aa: CASSDGGLGTEAFF
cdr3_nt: TGTGCCAGCAGTGACGGGGGGCTAGGCACTGAAGCTTTCTTT

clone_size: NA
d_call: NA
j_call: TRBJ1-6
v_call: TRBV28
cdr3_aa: CASSHPGRGSPLHF
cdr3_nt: TGTGCCAGCAGTCATCCAGGGCGCGGTTCACCCCTCCACTTT

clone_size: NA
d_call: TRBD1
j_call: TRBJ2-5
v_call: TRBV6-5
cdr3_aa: CASSDRVETQYF
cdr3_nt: TGTGCCAGCAGCGACAGGGTAGAGACCCAGTACTTC

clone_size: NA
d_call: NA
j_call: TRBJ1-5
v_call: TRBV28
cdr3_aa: CASSPRNGGVNQPQHF
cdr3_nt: TGTGCCAGCAGTCCCAGGAATGGGGGGGTTAATCAGCCCCAGCATTTT

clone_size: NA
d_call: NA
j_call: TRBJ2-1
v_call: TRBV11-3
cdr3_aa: CASSLRQAPKEQFF
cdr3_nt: TGTGCCAGCAGCTTGCGGCAGGCCCCGAAAGAGCAGTTCTTC

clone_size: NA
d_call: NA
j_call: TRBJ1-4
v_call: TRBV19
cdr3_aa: CATGRRDEKLFF
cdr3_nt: TGTGCCACCGGACGAAGAGACGAAAAACTGTTTTTT

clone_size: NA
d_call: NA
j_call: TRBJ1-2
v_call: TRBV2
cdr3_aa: CASTLGITYGYTF
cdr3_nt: TGTGCCAGCACTTTAGGCATCACCTATGGCTACACCTTC

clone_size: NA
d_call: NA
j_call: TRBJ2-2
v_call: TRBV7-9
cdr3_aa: CASSPRDPNTGELFF
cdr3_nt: TGTGCCAGCAGCCCCCGGGACCCGAACACCGGGGAGCTGTTTTTT

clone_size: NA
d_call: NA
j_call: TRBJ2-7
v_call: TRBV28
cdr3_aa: CASSFTENYEQYF
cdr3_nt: TGTGCCAGCAGTTTTACAGAAAACTACGAGCAGTACTTC

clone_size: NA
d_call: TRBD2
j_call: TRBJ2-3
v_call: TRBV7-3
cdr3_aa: CASSHTSASTDTQYF
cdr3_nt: TGTGCCAGCAGCCATACTAGCGCCAGCACAGATACGCAGTATTTT

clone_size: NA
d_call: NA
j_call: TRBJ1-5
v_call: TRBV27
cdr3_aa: CASSRTFADQPQHF
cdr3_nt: TGTGCCAGCAGTCGGACTTTTGCCGATCAGCCCCAGCATTTT

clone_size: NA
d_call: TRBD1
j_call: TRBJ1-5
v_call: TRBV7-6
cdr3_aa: CASSLYGGTVNQPQHF
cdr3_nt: TGTGCCAGCAGCTTATATGGGGGGACAGTCAATCAGCCCCAGCATTTT

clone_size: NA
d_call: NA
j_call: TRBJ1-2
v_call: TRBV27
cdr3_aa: CASSINVYYGYTF
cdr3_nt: TGTGCCAGCAGCATCAATGTATACTATGGCTACACCTTC

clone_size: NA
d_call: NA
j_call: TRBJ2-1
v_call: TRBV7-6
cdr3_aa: CASSLKYSGGIGLNEQFF
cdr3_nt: TGTGCCAGCAGCTTAAAATATAGTGGCGGGATAGGGTTGAATGAGCAGTTCTTC

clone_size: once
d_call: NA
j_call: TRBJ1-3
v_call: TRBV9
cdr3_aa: CASSGQGIHTIYF
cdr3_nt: TGTGCCAGCAGCGGTCAGGGTATCCACACCATATATTTT

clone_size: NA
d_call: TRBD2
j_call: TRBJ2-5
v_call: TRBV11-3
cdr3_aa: CASSQGLAGTTQYF
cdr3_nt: TGTGCCAGCAGCCAAGGACTAGCGGGAACGACCCAGTACTTC

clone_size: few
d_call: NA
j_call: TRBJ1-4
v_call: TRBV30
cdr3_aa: CAWSVLVGELFF
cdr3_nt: TGTGCCTGGAGTGTACTGGTGGGAGAGCTGTTTTTT

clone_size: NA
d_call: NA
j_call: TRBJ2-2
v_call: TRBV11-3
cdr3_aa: CASSLDTNTGELFF
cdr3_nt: TGTGCCAGCAGCTTAGATACGAACACCGGGGAGCTGTTTTTT

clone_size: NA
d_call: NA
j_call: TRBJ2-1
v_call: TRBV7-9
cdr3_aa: CASSYSGGGGNEQFF
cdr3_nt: TGTGCCAGCAGCTATAGTGGCGGTGGGGGTAATGAGCAGTTCTTC

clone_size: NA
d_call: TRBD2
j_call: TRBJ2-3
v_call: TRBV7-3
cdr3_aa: CASSLIVAGRTDTQYF
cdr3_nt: TGTGCCAGCAGCTTAATAGTAGCGGGGCGCACAGATACGCAGTATTTT

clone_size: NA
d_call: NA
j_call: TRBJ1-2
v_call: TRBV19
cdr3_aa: CASSKLMRGYGYTF
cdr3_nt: TGTGCCAGTAGTAAACTTATGCGGGGTTATGGCTACACCTTC

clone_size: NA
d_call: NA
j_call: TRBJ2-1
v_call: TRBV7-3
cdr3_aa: CASSHPQGPDNEQFF
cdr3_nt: TGTGCCAGCAGCCACCCGCAAGGACCCGACAATGAGCAGTTCTTC

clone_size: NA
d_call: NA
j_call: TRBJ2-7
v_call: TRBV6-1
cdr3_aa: CASSEARTYSSYEQYF
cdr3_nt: TGTGCCAGCAGTGAAGCGCGGACATATAGCTCCTACGAGCAGTACTTC

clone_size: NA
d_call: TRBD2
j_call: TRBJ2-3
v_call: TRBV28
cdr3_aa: CASSSLAGDTDTQYF
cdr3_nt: TGTGCCAGCAGCTCTCTAGCGGGAGACACAGATACGCAGTATTTT

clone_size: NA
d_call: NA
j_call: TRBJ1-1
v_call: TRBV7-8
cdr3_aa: CASSPTSGKLEAFF
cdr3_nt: TGTGCCAGCAGCCCGACCTCAGGGAAGCTTGAAGCTTTCTTT

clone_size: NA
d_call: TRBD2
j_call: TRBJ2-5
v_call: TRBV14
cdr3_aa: CASSQGGLVAGETQYF
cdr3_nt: TGTGCCAGCAGCCAAGGGGGACTAGTGGCGGGAGAGACCCAGTACTTC

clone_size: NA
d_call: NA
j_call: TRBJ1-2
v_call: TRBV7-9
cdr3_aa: CASSLEGEGYTF
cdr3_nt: TGTGCCAGCAGCTTAGAAGGGGAAGGCTACACCTTC

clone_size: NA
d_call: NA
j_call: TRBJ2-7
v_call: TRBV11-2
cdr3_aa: CASSFDSGTPAREQYF
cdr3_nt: TGTGCCAGCAGCTTCGACTCCGGGACCCCAGCCAGGGAGCAGTACTTC